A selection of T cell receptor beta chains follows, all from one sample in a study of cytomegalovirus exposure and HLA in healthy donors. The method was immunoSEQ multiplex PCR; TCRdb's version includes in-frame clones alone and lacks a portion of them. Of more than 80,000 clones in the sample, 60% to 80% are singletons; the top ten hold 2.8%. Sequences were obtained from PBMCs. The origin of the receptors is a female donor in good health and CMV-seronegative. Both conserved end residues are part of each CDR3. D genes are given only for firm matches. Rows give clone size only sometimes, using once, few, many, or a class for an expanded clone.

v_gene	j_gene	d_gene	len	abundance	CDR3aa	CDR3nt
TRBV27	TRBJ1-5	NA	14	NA	CASSAARANQPQHF	TGTGCCAGCAGTGCGGCTCGCGCAAATCAGCCCCAGCATTTT
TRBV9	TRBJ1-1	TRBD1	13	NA	CASSVVQGAGAFF	TGTGCCAGCAGCGTAGTACAGGGGGCAGGAGCTTTCTTT
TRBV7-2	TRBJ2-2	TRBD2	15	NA	CASSLASTSSGELFF	TGTGCCAGCAGCTTAGCCTCGACTAGCTCCGGGGAGCTGTTTTTT
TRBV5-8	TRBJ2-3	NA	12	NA	CASSFRGAPQYF	TGTGCCAGCAGCTTTAGGGGCGCCCCGCAGTATTTT
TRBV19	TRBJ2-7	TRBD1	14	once	CASSRGQGSYEQYF	TGTGCCAGTAGTAGAGGACAGGGCTCCTACGAGCAGTACTTC
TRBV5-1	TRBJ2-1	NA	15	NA	CASSLRQAEYNEQFF	TGCGCCAGCAGCTTGAGACAGGCAGAATACAATGAGCAGTTCTTC
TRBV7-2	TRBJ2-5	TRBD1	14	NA	CASSLQGGQETQYF	TGTGCCAGCAGCCTACAGGGGGGTCAAGAGACCCAGTACTTC
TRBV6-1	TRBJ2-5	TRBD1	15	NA	CASSITLGQQETQYF	TGTGCCAGCAGCATCACCCTGGGACAGCAAGAGACCCAGTACTTC
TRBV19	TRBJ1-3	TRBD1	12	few	CATGFSGNTIYF	TGTGCGACAGGGTTCTCTGGAAACACCATATATTTT
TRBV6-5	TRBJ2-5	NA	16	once	CASSYSGLGNEETRYF	TGTGCCAGCAGTTACTCGGGACTGGGGAATGAGGAGACCCGGTACTTC
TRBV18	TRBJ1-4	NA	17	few	CASSHRGQGRTNEKLFF	TGTGCCAGCTCACACCGGGGTCAGGGGCGGACTAATGAAAAACTGTTTTTT
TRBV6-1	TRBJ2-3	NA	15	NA	CASSEAPGHTDTQYF	TGTGCCAGCAGTGAGGCTCCGGGACACACAGATACGCAGTATTTT
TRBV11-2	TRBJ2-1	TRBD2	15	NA	CASSAGTSSYNEQFF	TGTGCCAGCAGCGCCGGGACTAGCAGCTACAATGAGCAGTTCTTC
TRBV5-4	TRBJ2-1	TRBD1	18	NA	CASSPLFRDRVNYNEQFF	TGTGCCAGCAGCCCGTTGTTTCGGGACAGGGTCAACTACAATGAGCAGTTCTTC
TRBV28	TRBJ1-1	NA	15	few	CASSLELVLNTEAFF	TGTGCCAGCAGTTTGGAGTTGGTTTTGAACACTGAAGCTTTCTTT
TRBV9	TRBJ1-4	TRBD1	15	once	CASSAQTGKGEKLFF	TGTGCCAGCAGCGCCCAGACAGGGAAAGGTGAAAAACTGTTTTTT
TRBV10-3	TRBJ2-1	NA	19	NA	CAISESGTGAISSYNEQFF	TGTGCCATCAGTGAGTCTGGGACTGGCGCAATTAGCTCCTACAATGAGCAGTTCTTC
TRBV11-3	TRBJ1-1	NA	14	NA	CASSLGHRNTEAFF	TGTGCCAGCAGCTTAGGACATAGGAACACTGAAGCTTTCTTT
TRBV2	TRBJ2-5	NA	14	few	CASSERQNQETQYF	TGTGCCAGCAGTGAAAGACAGAACCAAGAGACCCAGTACTTC
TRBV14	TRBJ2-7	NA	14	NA	CASSQRQPSYEQYF	TGTGCCAGCAGCCAAAGACAGCCAAGCTACGAGCAGTACTTC
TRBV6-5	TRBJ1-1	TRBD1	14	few	CASTPGGLNTEAFF	TGTGCCAGCACCCCAGGGGGATTGAACACTGAAGCTTTCTTT
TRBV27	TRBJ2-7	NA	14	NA	CASSPRVEGGEQYF	TGTGCCAGCAGCCCCAGGGTGGAGGGTGGCGAGCAGTACTTC
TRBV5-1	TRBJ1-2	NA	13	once	CASSPGDTAGYTF	TGCGCCAGCAGCCCTGGAGACACGGCAGGGTACACCTTC
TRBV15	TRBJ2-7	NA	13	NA	CATSRGDTYEQYF	TGTGCCACCAGCAGAGGAGACACATACGAGCAGTACTTC
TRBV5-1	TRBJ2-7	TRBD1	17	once	CASSSPISHRGSYEQYF	TGCGCCAGCAGCTCTCCGATCTCCCACAGGGGCTCCTACGAGCAGTACTTC
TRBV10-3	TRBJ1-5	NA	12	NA	CAISAGNQPQHF	TGTGCCATCAGTGCAGGCAATCAGCCCCAGCATTTT
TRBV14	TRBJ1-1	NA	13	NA	CASSQLRESEAFF	TGTGCCAGCAGCCAATTAAGGGAGTCTGAAGCTTTCTTT
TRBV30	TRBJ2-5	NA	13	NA	CAWALGDKETQYF	TGTGCCTGGGCCCTCGGGGACAAAGAGACCCAGTACTTC
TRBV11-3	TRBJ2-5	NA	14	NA	CASSSLRSQETQYF	TGTGCCAGCAGCTCCCTTAGGAGCCAAGAGACCCAGTACTTC